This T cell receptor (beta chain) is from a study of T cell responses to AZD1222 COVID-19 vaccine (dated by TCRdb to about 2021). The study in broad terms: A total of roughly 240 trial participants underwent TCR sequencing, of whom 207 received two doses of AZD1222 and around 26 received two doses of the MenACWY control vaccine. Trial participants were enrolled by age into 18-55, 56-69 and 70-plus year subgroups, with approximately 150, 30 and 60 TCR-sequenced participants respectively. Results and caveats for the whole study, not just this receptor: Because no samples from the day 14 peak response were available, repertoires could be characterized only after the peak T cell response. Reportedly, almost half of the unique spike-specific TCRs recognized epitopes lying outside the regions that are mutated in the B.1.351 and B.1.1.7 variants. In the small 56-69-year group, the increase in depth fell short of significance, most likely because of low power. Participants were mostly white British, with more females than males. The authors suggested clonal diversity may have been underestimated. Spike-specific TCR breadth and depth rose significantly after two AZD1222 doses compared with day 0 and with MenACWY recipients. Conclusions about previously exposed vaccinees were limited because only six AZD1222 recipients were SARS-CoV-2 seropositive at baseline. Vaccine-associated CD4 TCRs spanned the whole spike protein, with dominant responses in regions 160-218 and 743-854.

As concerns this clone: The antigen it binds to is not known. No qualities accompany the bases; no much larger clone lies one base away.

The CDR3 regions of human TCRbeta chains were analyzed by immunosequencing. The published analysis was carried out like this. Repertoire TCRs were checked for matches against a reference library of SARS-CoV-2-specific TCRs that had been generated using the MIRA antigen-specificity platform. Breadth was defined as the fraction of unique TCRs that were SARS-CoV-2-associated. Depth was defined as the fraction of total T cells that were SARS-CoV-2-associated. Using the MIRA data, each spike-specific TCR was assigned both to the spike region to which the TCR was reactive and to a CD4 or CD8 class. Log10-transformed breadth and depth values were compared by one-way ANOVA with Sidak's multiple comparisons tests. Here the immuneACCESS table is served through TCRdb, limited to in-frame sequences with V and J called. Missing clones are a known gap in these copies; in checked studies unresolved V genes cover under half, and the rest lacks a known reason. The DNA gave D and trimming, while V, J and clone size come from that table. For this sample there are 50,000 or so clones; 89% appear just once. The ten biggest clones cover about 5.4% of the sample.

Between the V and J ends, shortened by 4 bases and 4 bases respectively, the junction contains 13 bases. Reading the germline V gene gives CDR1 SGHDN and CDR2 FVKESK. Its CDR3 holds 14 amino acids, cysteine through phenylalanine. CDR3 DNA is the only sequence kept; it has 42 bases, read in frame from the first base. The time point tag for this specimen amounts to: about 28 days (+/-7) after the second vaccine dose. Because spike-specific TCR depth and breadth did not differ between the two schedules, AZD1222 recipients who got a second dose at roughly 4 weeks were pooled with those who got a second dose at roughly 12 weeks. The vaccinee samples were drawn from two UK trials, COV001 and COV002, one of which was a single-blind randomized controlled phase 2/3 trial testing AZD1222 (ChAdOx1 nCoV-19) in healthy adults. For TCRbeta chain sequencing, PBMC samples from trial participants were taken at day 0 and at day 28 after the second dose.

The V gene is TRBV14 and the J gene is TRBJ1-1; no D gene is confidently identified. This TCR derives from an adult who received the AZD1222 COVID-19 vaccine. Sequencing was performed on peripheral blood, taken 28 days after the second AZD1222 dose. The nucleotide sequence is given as TGTGCCAGCAGCCGGTTGGATATGCGCACTGAAGCTTTCTTT. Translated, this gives CASSRLDMRTEAFF.